The 15 T cell receptor beta chains below were found in one sample sequenced in a study of blood T cell repertoires in COVID-19. Some clones are missing from TCRdb's copy, which holds only in-frame ones; the method was immunoSEQ multiplex PCR. This table holds about 250,000 clones, about 91% found once. Sequencing input: peripheral blood. These receptors were collected from a man older than 75 with acute or convalescent COVID-19.

V is TRBV6-6 and J is TRBJ2-1; weak D call: TRBD1 (5 bases). Trimming shortened V by 8 bases and J by 3 bases, and 8 bases separated the two germline ends. Germline-derived CDR1 and CDR2 are MNHNY and SVGAGI (reference sequence). The CDR3 runs to 12 residues. The CDR3 spells CASRDSYNEQFF. The CDR3 DNA sequence: TGTGCCAGCCGAGACAGCTACAATGAGCAGTTCTTC.

This rearrangement joins TRBV7-2 to TRBJ1-6, with TRBD1 matching over 8 bases. The CDR3 extends over 14 amino acids. CDR1 is SGHTA and CDR2 is FQGNSA in the germline V gene. J was trimmed by 5 bases and V by 4 bases; bases with no gene match: 1. CDR3 amino acids: CASSSGQDNSPLHF. The CDR3 bases are TGTGCCAGCAGCTCGGGACAGGATAATTCACCCCTCCACTTT.

DNA for the CDR3: TGTGCCAGTAGCGAAGGGGTACTAAATTCACCCCTCCACTTT. Translation gives CASSEGVLNSPLHF. The V and J genes are TRBV19 and TRBJ1-6; perhaps TRBD1 as D (5 bases). CDR1 and CDR2 (germline): LNHDA, SQIVND (reference sequence). V was pared by 6 bases and J by 7 bases, with 13 bases between. The length of the CDR3 is 14 residues.

The chain joins TRBV5-1 to TRBJ1-1, with a weak D call TRBD1 (6 bases). The CDR3 runs to 14 residues. V was shortened by 3 bases and J by 5 bases, with 14 bases between the two germline ends. Germline V gene lookup returns CDR1 SGHRS and CDR2 YFSETQ. In DNA form, the CDR3 reads TGCGCCAGCAGCTGGGGGCCGGGGGGAACTGAAGCTTTCTTT. Amino acid sequence: CASSWGPGGTEAFF.

The chain has TRBV5-1 and TRBJ1-2, with 7 bases fitting TRBD1. The length of the CDR3 is 13 residues. Germline V lookup: CDR1 SGHRS, CDR2 YFSETQ. V lost 3 bases and J lost 7; bases outside the gene matches: 6. CDR3 bases: TGCGCCAGCAGCTCGACAGGGATTCGTGGCTACACCTTC. Translating gives CASSSTGIRGYTF.

V is TRBV12-3 or TRBV12-4 and J is TRBJ1-1; D not certain. V lost 2 bases and J lost 4, with 8 bases in between. There are 13 residues in the CDR3. CDR3 sequence: CASSLNTRTEAFF. The DNA for the CDR3 is TGTGCCAGCAGTTTAAACACCCGCACTGAAGCTTTCTTT.

This CDR3 is CASSSLAEAGPYEQYF. The CDR3 coding sequence is TGTGCCAGCAGTTCTCTAGCGGAAGCGGGACCCTACGAGCAGTACTTC. The chain joins TRBV27 to TRBJ2-7; 7 bases are shared with TRBD2. In germline, CDR1 is MNHEY, CDR2 SMNVEV (reference sequence). Trimming at V came to 4 bases and at J to 2 bases, leaving 11 bases not matched to a gene. This CDR3 has 16 amino acids.

CDR3 protein: CASRRRTGVDGYTF. The DNA of the CDR3 is TGCGCCAGCAGAAGAAGGACAGGGGTGGATGGCTACACCTTC. J is TRBJ1-2 and V is TRBV5-1; 9 bases line up with TRBD1. Germline V gives CDR1 SGHRS, CDR2 YFSETQ. The V and J ends lost 5 bases and 6 bases, in that order; junction bases with no gene match: 8. This CDR3 is 14 amino acids long.

This sequence joins TRBV29-1 and TRBJ2-2; TRBD1 matches 8 bases. There are 15 residues in the CDR3. J lost 0 bases, V lost 5 bases, and 5 bases had no gene match. The germline CDR1 and CDR2 sequences are SQVTM and ANQGSEA. The DNA for the CDR3 is TGCAGCGTTCGACAGGGGACCGCGAACACCGGGGAGCTGTTTTTT. It encodes CSVRQGTANTGELFF.

CDR3 sequence reads: CASSWGGTSSEQYF. The DNA for the CDR3 is TGTGCCAGCAGTTGGGGGGGGACTAGCTCCGAGCAGTACTTC. The chain is built from TRBV6-2 or TRBV6-3 and TRBJ2-7; 9 bases match TRBD2. The V and J ends lost 4 bases and 6 bases, in that order; junction bases with no gene match: 7. From germline, CDR1 is MNHEY and CDR2 SVGEGT. The CDR3 spans 14 residues.

The rearrangement joins TRBV18 to TRBJ2-7; TRBD2 matches at 11 bases. The junction had 13 bases not matched to a gene; V was cut back by 6 bases and J by 6 bases. The CDR3 totals 16 residues. The germline gives CDR1 KGHSH, CDR2 LQKENI. CDR3 protein: CASSPSLAGGSGEQYF. In DNA, the CDR3 is TGTGCCAGCTCCCCCTCTCTAGCGGGAGGATCGGGCGAGCAGTACTTC.

The chain combines TRBV19 with TRBJ2-3; D is undetermined. Germline V gene lookup returns CDR1 LNHDA and CDR2 SQIVND (reference sequence). V was clipped by 4 bases and J by 6 bases, with 14 bases between them. The CDR3 covers 14 residues. CDR3 region: CASSTNQNWDTQYF. The CDR3 nucleotides read TGTGCCAGTAGTACAAACCAAAACTGGGATACGCAGTATTTT.

This chain joins TRBV11-2 and TRBJ1-4; D is unresolved. Germline lookup yields CDR1 SGHAT and CDR2 FQNNGV. Trimming pared 3 bases from V and 0 bases from J, leaving 5 bases between. This CDR3 is built from 14 residues. The CDR3 loop is CASSLSTTNEKLFF. DNA for the CDR3: TGTGCCAGCAGCTTGAGTACAACTAATGAAAAACTGTTTTTT.

The V call is TRBV9, the J call TRBJ2-1; perhaps TRBD2 as D (6 bases). Trimming shortened V by 0 bases and J by 9 bases, and 13 bases separated the two germline ends. CDR1 and CDR2 (germline): SGDLS, YYNGEE. This CDR3 comprises 14 residues. The CDR3 is CASSVVGRLGEQFF. The CDR3 nucleotides are TGTGCCAGCAGCGTAGTAGGGAGGCTGGGTGAGCAGTTCTTC.

The chain has TRBV6-2 or TRBV6-3 and TRBJ2-1; 9 bases are shared with TRBD2. The CDR3 sequence is 15 residues long. Germline V gene lookup returns CDR1 MNHEY and CDR2 SVGEGT. J was trimmed by 4 bases and V by 4 bases; bases with no gene match: 5. The CDR3: CASSSRLAEYNEQFF. The CDR3 DNA is TGTGCCAGCAGTTCCCGACTAGCGGAATACAATGAGCAGTTCTTC.